This T cell receptor (beta chain) was captured by sequencing in a study of vaccination effects on CD4 cells after COVID-19 (dated by TCRdb to the early 2020s). Study-level background: In the ViraFEST assay, PBMC were stimulated with viral peptide pools, and TCR sequencing was then used to find antigen-specific CD4+ T cell clonotypes based on their expansion. Two doses of either the BNT162b2 or the mRNA-1273 mRNA SARS-CoV-2 vaccine were administered to participants. Two million PBMC per well were cultured in IMDM with about 4.5% human AB serum, roughly 10 IU/ml IL-2 and gentamicin, plus 10 ug/ml peptides. SARS-CoV-2 spike-specific CD4+ TCR repertoires from before and after mRNA vaccination were compared in COVID-19 convalescent patients and in infection-naive vaccine recipients. Altogether, some 10 COVID-19 convalescent patients and a few SARS-CoV-2-naive healthy vaccine recipients made up the full study. In the study, cultures from other donors were sequenced using the Oncomine TCR Beta short-read assay on an Illumina iSeq 100.

CDR1 GTSNPN and CDR2 SVGIG were looked up in the germline V gene (reference sequence). From the cysteine up to the phenylalanine, the CDR3 has a length of 15 residues. Just CDR3 DNA is preserved here, 45 bases in frame from base 1. Trimming removed 2 bases from V and 6 bases from J, leaving 19 bases between the germline ends. The library came from the immunoSEQ multiplex PCR assay. DNA from the CD4+ T cells that had been cultured and isolated underwent TCR beta CDR3 sequencing. Processing in the source paper ran as follows. Non-productive TCR sequences were removed and reads were trimmed to the CDR3 region, keeping CDR3s of at least 7 amino acids. Antigen-specific clonotypes were identified with the MANAFEST web app by comparing expansion in peptide wells against reference cultures. Positive clones required FDR<0.05 expansion versus reference and all other wells, odds ratio above 5, and frequency above 0.1% in two replicate wells. Cross-reactive clonotypes were defined as significantly expanded in SARS-CoV-2 spike wells and in at least one common cold coronavirus spike condition. CDR3 similarity was assessed by Levenshtein distance with the stringdist R package, and unrooted trees were built with ape in R 3.6.1. This immuneACCESS table, as held by TCRdb, lists in-frame sequences with V and J called but not all clones. Of the missing ones, under half trace to an unresolved V gene in checked studies; the others have no known cause. V and J calls and clone size are as listed in that table; D and trimming were resolved from the DNA. The sample table holds 45,000 to 50,000 clones, of which roughly three fifths were seen once. The ten largest clones represent 4.5% to 6% of the sample.

A few counts support this clone. It lacks a known antigen. Base qualities were left out, and no much larger clone turns up one base away. After 10 to 11 days of culture, CD4+ T cells were isolated with the EasySep CD4+ T cell isolation kit. The absence of prior SARS-CoV-2 infection in healthy vaccine recipients was confirmed by negative nucleocapsid antibodies before and after vaccination. On days 3 and 7, half of the culture medium was replaced with fresh IL-2-containing medium. Each peptide stimulation condition was cultured in triplicate wells unless otherwise noted. PBMC were separated from whole blood using Ficoll-Paque Plus gradient centrifugation and were then either cryopreserved at -140C or used fresh. The QIAamp micro DNA kit was used to extract genomic DNA from the cultured CD4+ T cells. General conclusions and limits of the study: In healthy vaccine recipients, vaccine-induced clones were almost all SARS-CoV-2 mono-reactive, with only 1 of 255 being cross-reactive with common cold coronaviruses. Marked clonal contraction was observed in both infection-induced and vaccine-induced clones at late post-vaccination timepoints, consistent with waning T cell responses. The study was limited by a small number of convalescent patients and lacked early post-infection timepoints.

The clonotype originates from a human donor who received a COVID-19 vaccine. The starting material was CD4+ T cells from PBMCs cultured without peptide, obtained before COVID-19 vaccination. The V and J genes are TRBV30 and TRBJ1-1; TRBD1 is possibly the D segment (5 matching bases). The CDR3 region: CAWSPPGRGIPEAFF. The nucleotides read TGTGCCTGGAGTCCTCCGGGCCGGGGGATCCCTGAAGCTTTCTTT.